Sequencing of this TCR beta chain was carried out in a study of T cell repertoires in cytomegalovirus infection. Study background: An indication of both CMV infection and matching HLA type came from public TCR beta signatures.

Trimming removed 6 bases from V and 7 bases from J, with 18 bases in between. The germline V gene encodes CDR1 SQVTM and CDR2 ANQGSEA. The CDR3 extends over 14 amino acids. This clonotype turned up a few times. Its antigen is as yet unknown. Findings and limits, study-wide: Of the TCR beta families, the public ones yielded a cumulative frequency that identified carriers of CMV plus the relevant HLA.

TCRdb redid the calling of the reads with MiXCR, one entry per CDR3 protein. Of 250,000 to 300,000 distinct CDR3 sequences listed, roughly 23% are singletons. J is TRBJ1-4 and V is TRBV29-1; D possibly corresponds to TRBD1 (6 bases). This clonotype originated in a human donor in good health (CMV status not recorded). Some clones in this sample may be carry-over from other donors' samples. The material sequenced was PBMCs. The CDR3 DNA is TGCAGCGTGGCTCGCGGGGGCGACCGTGAAAAACTGTTTTTT. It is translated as CSVARGGDREKLFF.